Below are 17 T cell receptor beta chains sequenced from a single sample in a study of spatial heterogeneity in lung cancer. Time point here: blood at routine non-recurrence follow-up after resection. Whole RNA was taken from tumor, nontumor lung or frozen PBMC; it was then sequenced unsorted. TCRdb passed the 5' RACE reads through MiXCR, listing each CDR3 protein once. The data contain about 120,000 distinct CDR3 sequences, less than 15% of them seen just once; the ten biggest clones take up 15% to 20%. Sequencing used PBMCs, obtained at follow-up. Receptors were obtained from a male donor with early-stage non-small cell lung cancer.

This clonotype turned up a few times. The chain combines TRBV2 with TRBJ2-7, with 9 bases identical to TRBD2. Germline CDR1 reads SNHLY; CDR2 reads FYNNEI. The CDR3 is 14 amino acids. J was trimmed by 2 bases and V by 6 bases; bases with no gene match: 5. The CDR3 here is CASRTSGGPYEQYF. The CDR3 coding sequence is TGTGCCAGCAGGACTAGCGGCGGCCCCTACGAGCAGTACTTC.

The gene calls are TRBV12-3 or TRBV12-4 and TRBJ1-5; D remains unclear. The CDR3 is 12 amino acids. Trimming stripped 6 bases from V and 3 bases from J, with 6 bases between. Here the CDR3 DNA reads TGTGCCAGCAGCCAACCCAATCAGCCCCAGCATTTT. This sequence encodes CASSQPNQPQHF.

The chain links TRBV7-8 to TRBJ2-3, with 10 bases fitting TRBD2. The ends lost 0 bases at V and 2 bases at J; junction bases unmatched: 5. The CDR3 is 17 amino acids. Germline V lookup: CDR1 SGHVS, CDR2 FQNEAQ. In nucleotides, the CDR3 is TGTGCCAGCAGCTTAGCCCTAGCGGGGGCTTCCACAGATACGCAGTATTTT. It yields the protein CASSLALAGASTDTQYF.

This clonotype was found a few times. V usage is TRBV20-1 and J usage is TRBJ2-7, with D maybe TRBD1 (5 bases). Germline V gives CDR1 DFQATT, CDR2 SNEGSKA (reference sequence). The V end lost 5 bases, the J end lost 2 bases, and 16 bases lay between the germline ends. The CDR3 contains 14 residues. The CDR3 coding sequence is TGCAGTGCTGTTGCCTTAACAGGCGCCTACGAGCAGTACTTC. This translates into CSAVALTGAYEQYF.

This clonotype was seen only a few times. The chain links TRBV7-2 to TRBJ2-3, with D hard to call. In germline, CDR1 is SGHTA, CDR2 FQGNSA. The CDR3 runs to 13 residues. V lost 5 bases, J lost 4 bases, and 10 bases lay in between. The CDR3 loop reads CASSPDLADTQYF. The CDR3 nucleotides are TGTGCCAGCAGCCCGGATTTAGCAGATACGCAGTATTTT.

The chain joins TRBV9 to TRBJ1-2; tentative D call: TRBD1 (6 bases). The CDR3 contains 16 residues. The V end was cut by 4 bases, the J end by 6 bases, with 22 bases between. CDR1 is SGDLS and CDR2 is YYNGEE in the germline V gene. In nucleotides, the CDR3 is TGTGCCAGCAGCCCCAACCCGCGGGGGCGCCTAGATGGCTACACCTTC. Its protein is CASSPNPRGRLDGYTF.

The chain recombines TRBV28 with TRBJ1-2, with TRBD1 matching 9 bases. Germline CDR1 reads MDHEN; CDR2 reads SYDVKM. This CDR3 contains 15 residues. V dropped 2 bases and J dropped 7; count of bases not matched to a gene: 8. The CDR3 DNA sequence: TGTGCCAGCAGTTTACCCCCGGGACAGGGTTCTGGCTACACCTTC. Residues: CASSLPPGQGSGYTF.

This clonotype was detected only a few times. The chain has TRBV10-1 and TRBJ1-1; D gene unclear. This CDR3 has 13 residues. Germline V gives CDR1 WNHNN, CDR2 SYGVQD (reference sequence). The V gene lost 2 bases and the J gene lost 0 bases, with 4 bases spanning the gap. The CDR3 DNA follows: TGCGCCAGCAGTGAGAACATGAACACTGAAGCTTTCTTT. Its translation is CASSENMNTEAFF.

This clonotype occurred many times. This chain joins TRBV20-1 and TRBJ2-3; TRBD2 aligns across 8 bases. V lost 2 bases, J lost 3 bases, and 7 bases stayed unmatched. The CDR3 has 15 residues. The germline CDR1 and CDR2 sequences are DFQATT and SNEGSKA (reference sequence). DNA for the CDR3: TGCAGTGCTAGATCCCCAGCGGGGGCGACAGATACGCAGTATTTT. Translating gives CSARSPAGATDTQYF.

The gene calls are TRBV7-2 and TRBJ1-2; D is uncertain. The CDR3 runs to 14 residues. V lost 0 bases, J lost 4 bases, and 9 bases lay in between. CDR1 and CDR2 from the germline V gene are SGHTA and FQGNSA. CDR3 residues: CASSLAAVPYGYTF. Written as DNA, the CDR3 is TGTGCCAGCAGCTTAGCGGCAGTTCCCTATGGCTACACCTTC.

The J gene is TRBJ2-6, the V gene TRBV21-1. TRBV21-1 constitutes a pseudogene. The CDR3 runs 16 residues. The CDR3 sequence: CASSKGACSGANVLTF. CDR3 bases: TGTGCCAGCAGCAAAGGCGCATGTTCCGGGGCCAACGTCCTGACTTTC.

This clonotype was counted only a few times. V gene TRBV9 combines with J gene TRBJ2-3; TRBD2 agrees at 13 bases. After removal of 6 bases from V and 3 bases from J, the junction contained 4 bases not matched to a gene. The CDR3 runs to 15 residues. Germline V gene data show CDR1 as SGDLS and CDR2 as YYNGEE. CDR3 coding DNA: TGTGCCAGCACCACGACTAGCGGGGGGACAGATACGCAGTATTTT. It yields the protein CASTTTSGGTDTQYF.

The chain uses TRBV5-1 and TRBJ2-1; 8 bases agree with TRBD1. V lost 4 bases and J lost 12; bases outside the gene matches: 15. Germline V CDR1 and CDR2: SGHRS, YFSETQ. The CDR3 is 15 residues long. The CDR3 protein is CASSVSWAGGYRQFF. The CDR3, as DNA: TGCGCCAGCAGCGTCTCGTGGGCAGGGGGCTACCGGCAGTTCTTC.

Many counts were recorded for this clonotype. The rearrangement joins TRBV7-2 to TRBJ2-1, with no clear D. The V and J ends lost 3 bases and 5 bases respectively, with 8 bases between them. Per the germline V gene, CDR1 is SGHTA and CDR2 is FQGNSA. The CDR3 extends over 13 amino acids. The CDR3 sequence: CASSFGQNNEQFF. As DNA, the CDR3 is TGTGCCAGCAGCTTCGGGCAGAACAATGAGCAGTTCTTC.

This clonotype was counted at least ten times. In DNA, the CDR3 is TGTGCCAGCGGACGGACAGGGGGGACCGGGGAGCTGTTTTTT. Encoded protein: CASGRTGGTGELFF. The genes are TRBV27 and TRBJ2-2; 10 bases align to TRBD1. The J segment lost 5 bases and the V segment lost 8 bases, leaving 5 bases of the junction unmatched. The CDR3 loop spans 14 amino acids. Germline V gives CDR1 MNHEY, CDR2 SMNVEV (reference sequence).

The rearrangement links TRBV4-1 to TRBJ1-3; unclear D gene. The CDR3 totals 17 residues. The germline V and J ends were trimmed by 0 bases and 0 bases, with 12 bases remaining between them. Germline assignment: CDR1 MGHRA and CDR2 YSYEKL. The CDR3 protein is CASSQDTQAYSGNTIYF. CDR3 coding DNA: TGCGCCAGCAGCCAAGATACCCAGGCTTACTCTGGAAACACCATATATTTT.

The rearrangement joins TRBV6-1 to TRBJ2-7; D is tentatively TRBD1 or TRBD2 (5 bases each). The CDR3 has 14 amino acids. Per the germline V gene, CDR1 is MNHNS and CDR2 is SASEGT. Trimming pared 8 bases from V and 0 bases from J, leaving 14 bases between. The CDR3 here is CASLSVRGSYEQYF. The CDR3 nucleotides are TGTGCCAGCCTCTCCGTGAGGGGCTCCTACGAGCAGTACTTC.